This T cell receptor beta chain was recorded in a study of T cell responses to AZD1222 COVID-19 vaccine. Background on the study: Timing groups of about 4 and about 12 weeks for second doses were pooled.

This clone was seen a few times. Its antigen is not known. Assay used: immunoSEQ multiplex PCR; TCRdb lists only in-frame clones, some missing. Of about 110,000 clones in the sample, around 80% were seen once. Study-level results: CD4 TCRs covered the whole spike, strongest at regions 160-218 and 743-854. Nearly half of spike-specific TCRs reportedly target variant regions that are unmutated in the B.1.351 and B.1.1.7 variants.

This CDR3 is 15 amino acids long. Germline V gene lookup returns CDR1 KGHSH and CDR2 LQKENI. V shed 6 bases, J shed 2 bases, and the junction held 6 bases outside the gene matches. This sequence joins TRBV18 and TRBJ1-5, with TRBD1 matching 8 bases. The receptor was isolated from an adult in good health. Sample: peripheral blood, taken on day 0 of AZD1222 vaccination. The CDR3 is CASSTGVGGNQPQHF. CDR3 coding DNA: TGTGCCAGCTCGACAGGGGTAGGGGGCAATCAGCCCCAGCATTTT.